The following is a TCR beta chain sequence with its context. The sample belongs to a study of response to subunit inactivated influenza vaccine. TCRdb reprocessed the RT-PCR reads with MiXCR, giving one entry per CDR3 protein. Seen here are some 850,000 distinct CDR3 sequences, approximately 17% observed once, and the top ten hold around 9.9%. CDR3 length: 13 residues. V was clipped by 5 bases and J by 0 bases, with 8 bases between them. Germline loops: CDR1 DFQATT, CDR2 SNEGSKA (reference sequence). Sample: PBMCs from blood, taken less than 6 days after vaccination. This receptor was taken from a man aged 45 to 65 who received an inactivated influenza vaccine. The chain uses TRBV20-1 and TRBJ1-5; TRBD1 is a possible D gene (5 bases). Written as DNA, the CDR3 is TGCAGTGCTCCTCAGGGTAGCAATCAGCCCCAGCATTTT. The encoded protein is CSAPQGSNQPQHF.